The 6 T cell receptor beta chains in this list originate from one sample, sequenced in a study of lymphopenia after photon versus proton radiotherapy. The assay was immunoSEQ multiplex PCR, and TCRdb's table has in-frame clones only and misses some. The repertoire includes about 50,000 clones, roughly 90% of them detected once, and 18% sits in the top ten. The sequencing here drew on peripheral blood, taken from a patient treated with photon-based radiotherapy. The receptors were gathered from a woman in her forties with cholangiocarcinoma.

V usage is TRBV27 and J usage is TRBJ1-1; D perhaps matches TRBD1 (5 bases). Germline CDR1 reads MNHEY; CDR2 reads SMNVEV (reference sequence). V dropped 6 bases and J dropped 3 bases, with 17 bases sitting between them. The CDR3 is made up of 15 amino acids. The CDR3 spells CASRKEAGWYTEAFF. In DNA, the CDR3 is TGTGCCAGCAGGAAAGAGGCAGGGTGGTACACTGAAGCTTTCTTT.

V and J are TRBV29-1 and TRBJ2-5; the D gene is possibly TRBD2 (6 bases). V lost 7 bases and J 5 bases, leaving 20 bases between the germline ends. The V gene's germline CDR1 is SQVTM and CDR2 ANQGSEA. The CDR3 totals 14 residues. The CDR3 nucleotides are TGCAGCGGGGGAGGCCAGGTTGGTCGGGAGACCCAGTACTTC. It yields the protein CSGGGQVGRETQYF.

The chain couples TRBV6-1 to TRBJ1-1, with a weak D call TRBD1 (6 bases). The CDR3 totals 13 residues. Germline V lookup: CDR1 MNHNS, CDR2 SASEGT. V dropped 8 bases and J dropped 1 base, with 11 bases sitting between them. The chain's CDR3 is CASGGDRNTEAFF. CDR3 DNA: TGTGCCAGCGGGGGCGACAGGAACACTGAAGCTTTCTTT.

This rearrangement joins TRBV29-1 to TRBJ1-1; D is unclear. Germline V gives CDR1 SQVTM, CDR2 ANQGSEA. V lost 0 bases, J lost 10 bases, and 21 bases lay in between. The CDR3 totals 15 residues. The CDR3 region has the DNA TGCAGCGTTGAAGAGCGGGCGCGGAAAAATCTGAGAGCTTTCTTT. It encodes CSVEERARKNLRAFF.

This clone has only one observation. V gene TRBV6-4 combines with J gene TRBJ2-5; D is perhaps TRBD2 (6 bases). Trimming removed 0 bases from V and 4 bases from J, with 9 bases in between. The CDR3 contains 14 residues. Germline V lookup: CDR1 MRHNA, CDR2 SNTAGT. For the CDR3, the DNA is TGTGCCAGCAGTGACTCGGAGGGCCGAGAGACCCAGTACTTC. Protein: CASSDSEGRETQYF.

This clone has a single count. The gene calls are TRBV5-4 and TRBJ2-5; tentatively, D is TRBD2 (6 bases). The CDR3 sequence is 14 residues long. Trimming removed 3 bases from V and 1 base from J, with 10 bases in between. CDR1 and CDR2 (germline): SGHNT, YYREEE (reference sequence). CDR3 DNA sequence: TGTGCCAGCAGCTATGGAGGGGTCCAAGAGACCCAGTACTTC. This codes for CASSYGGVQETQYF.